This T cell receptor beta chain is drawn from a study of regulatory T cells in long-lasting Graves disease. The time point: newly diagnosed GD, antithyroid drugs for less than 3 months. Extracted RNA from PBMCs served as the source of the TCR library. Study-level points and caveats: Persistent disease exhibited a predilection for TRBV28, TRBJ1-2 and TRBJ2-5. The study examined only peripheral blood, not thyroid tissue.

iRepertoire HTBI primers and Arm-PCR of CDR3 regions built TCR beta libraries. TCRdb reprocessed the multiplex PCR reads with MiXCR, giving one entry per CDR3 protein. The repertoire consists of approximately 400,000 distinct CDR3 sequences, with about 15% occurring once and the leading ten covering about 7.6%. The CDR3 length is 14 residues. The ends lost 5 bases at V and 3 bases at J; junction bases unmatched: 3. From germline, CDR1 is LGHNT and CDR2 FRNRAP. About this clonotype: The antigen is unknown.

This sample was also put to use in a study of T cells in Graves' hyperthyroidism and ophthalmopathy. That work states: Model-based prediction identified ophthalmopathy a median 6.5 months prior to its onset.

The clonotype was recovered from a woman aged 35 to 49 with Graves disease. V usage is TRBV12-5 and J usage is TRBJ2-3, with 9 bases matching TRBD1. This material consisted of peripheral blood mononuclear cells (PBMCs), taken at new diagnosis, from a patient treated with antithyroid drugs. This CDR3 reads CASGPGQGTDTQYF. The CDR3, as DNA: TGTGCTAGTGGTCCGGGACAGGGAACAGATACGCAGTATTTT.